A single sample is the source of the 29 T cell receptor beta chains below, sequenced in a study of blood T cells in healthy people across ages. Through a sample-barcoded 5' primer and a J-beta primer mix, a second PCR was run for roughly 6 to 12 cycles. TCRdb analysed the 5' RACE reads with MiXCR anew, one entry per CDR3 protein. The sample has about 830,000 distinct CDR3 sequences, 58% seen once. Sequencing was carried out using blood. Receptor source: a man aged 25-45 years in good health.

This chain links TRBV29-1 with TRBJ2-3; TRBD2 aligns across 8 bases. The CDR3 spans 14 residues. Germline CDR1 and CDR2: SQVTM and ANQGSEA. Trimming cost V 3 bases and J 4 bases; bases outside gene matches: 6. As DNA, the CDR3 is TGCAGCGTTGAGAGCGGGAGTACCCCAGATACGCAGTATTTT. Its translation is CSVESGSTPDTQYF.

The chain recombines TRBV10-3 with TRBJ2-7; 8 bases agree with TRBD2. V trimming: 2 bases; J trimming: 3 bases; junction bases outside the gene matches: 15. Germline CDR1 reads ENHRY; CDR2 reads SYGVKD. The CDR3 length is 18 residues. Written as DNA, the CDR3 is TGTGCCATCAGTGAGCACAAATTGGGGACTAGTATCATCTACGAGCAGTACTTC. It is translated as CAISEHKLGTSIIYEQYF.

This rearrangement joins TRBV7-2 to TRBJ2-1; 8 nucleotides line up with TRBD2. CDR3 length equals 12 residues. Germline CDR1 SGHTA, CDR2 FQGNSA. The CDR3 protein is CASSGYYNEQFF. The CDR3 region has the DNA TGTGCATCTAGCGGGTACTACAATGAGCAGTTCTTC.

This clonotype has more than one count but fewer than ten. The CDR3 spells CASSEGGGNTEAFF. In DNA form, the CDR3 reads TGTGCCAGCAGTGAAGGGGGAGGAAACACTGAAGCTTTCTTT. J is TRBJ1-1 and V is TRBV6-1; D remains ambiguous. CDR1 is MNHNS and CDR2 is SASEGT in the germline V gene. The CDR3 sequence is 14 residues long. Between the trimmed V and J ends, which lost 1 base and 2 bases, there was a span of 8 bases.

This clonotype was detected a few times. The rearrangement links TRBV4-2 to TRBJ2-3, with D perhaps matching TRBD1 or TRBD2 (5 bases each). Germline loops: CDR1 LGHNA, CDR2 YNFKEQ. The CDR3 has 15 amino acids. V was clipped by 4 bases and J by 6 bases, with 17 bases between them. CDR3 region: CASSPRDGRPDTQYF. In DNA, the CDR3 is TGTGCCAGCAGCCCCCGGGACGGCCGCCCCGATACGCAGTATTTT.

This clonotype was counted many times. This chain links TRBV29-1 with TRBJ1-1; no clear D gene. CDR1 and CDR2 (germline): SQVTM, ANQGSEA. V was trimmed by 3 bases and J by 6 bases, leaving 5 bases between them. CDR3 length equals 10 residues. CDR3 nucleotide sequence: TGCAGCGTTGAGTCCCCTGAAGCTTTCTTT. Its translation is CSVESPEAFF. The full variable domain, with the rest looked up from reference TRBV29-1 and TRBJ1-1, is SAVISQKPSRDICQRGTSLTIQCQVDSQVTMMFWYRQQPGQSLTLIATANQGSEATYESGFVIDKFPISRPNLTFSTLTVSNMSPEDSSIYLCSVESPEAFFGQGTRLTVV.

V usage is TRBV10-3 and J usage is TRBJ2-7, with 7 positions matching TRBD1. From germline, CDR1 is ENHRY and CDR2 SYGVKD. This CDR3 contains 13 residues. V shed 10 bases and J 3 bases; nucleotides not matched to a gene: 9. CDR3 DNA sequence: TGTGCCACCTTAGGACAGGCCAACTACGAGCAGTACTTC. Protein product: CATLGQANYEQYF.

J is TRBJ2-5 and V is TRBV4-1; D is possibly TRBD2 (5 bases). Gene TRBJ2-7 matches the end of the DNA better, so the J call may be wrong. This CDR3 is 16 amino acids long. Germline-derived CDR1 and CDR2 are MGHRA and YSYEKL. The CDR3 nucleotides are TGCGCCAGCAGCCAAGGGGTGACTATCGGGTCCTACGAGCAGTACTTC. Translated: CASSQGVTIGSYEQYF.

The chain uses TRBV5-1 and TRBJ2-1; TRBD2 matches at 7 bases. Germline lookup yields CDR1 SGHRS and CDR2 YFSETQ. After removal of 3 bases from V and 6 bases from J, the junction contained 6 bases not matched to a gene. This CDR3 spans 14 amino acids. The CDR3 protein is CASSSGGSGNEQFF. The DNA for the CDR3 is TGCGCCAGCAGCTCGGGAGGATCCGGCAATGAGCAGTTCTTC.

The rearrangement links TRBV27 to TRBJ2-3; no clear D. The V gene's germline CDR1 is MNHEY and CDR2 SMNVEV (reference sequence). The CDR3 has 14 amino acids. Trimming cost V 2 bases and J 2 bases, with 8 bases left between them. In DNA, the CDR3 is TGTGCCAGCAGTTTAAAGAGTTACACAGATACGCAGTATTTT. The encoded protein is CASSLKSYTDTQYF.

J is TRBJ1-3 and V is TRBV2; TRBD1 matches at 11 bases. Trimming at V came to 6 bases and at J to 8 bases, leaving 18 bases not matched to a gene. CDR1 and CDR2 (germline): SNHLY, FYNNEI. This CDR3 has 18 residues. The CDR3 DNA follows: TGTGCCAGCAGCGAACCGACTTCGGACAGGGGGCGAGTAGACACCATATATTTT. The encoded protein is CASSEPTSDRGRVDTIYF.

The rearrangement joins TRBV7-2 to TRBJ1-2, with a tentative D call TRBD1 (5 bases). The V gene's germline CDR1 is SGHTA and CDR2 FQGNSA. This CDR3 has 14 residues. Trimming removed 5 bases at V and 4 bases at J, with 14 bases between. The CDR3 bases are TGTGCCAGCAGCCAGACGAAAGGGGTCTATGGCTACACCTTC. This codes for CASSQTKGVYGYTF.

The rearrangement links TRBV7-3 to TRBJ1-1; D remains ambiguous. The V and J ends lost 5 bases and 3 bases respectively, with 13 bases between them. Germline V gene sequence: CDR1 SGHTA, CDR2 FQGTGA. This CDR3 spans 14 amino acids. In nucleotides, the CDR3 is TGTGCCAGCAGCCGCGGAAGGGCCGACACTGAAGCTTTCTTT. It encodes CASSRGRADTEAFF.

The chain combines TRBV29-1 with TRBJ1-4; TRBD1 matches 8 bases. The J segment lost 5 bases and the V segment lost 2 bases, leaving 7 bases of the junction unmatched. This CDR3 contains 15 residues. Germline V CDR1 and CDR2: SQVTM, ANQGSEA. CDR3 nucleotides: TGCAGCGTTGAATATATTGGACAGGGAAATGAAAAACTGTTTTTT. Protein product: CSVEYIGQGNEKLFF. Full variable domain (rest looked up from reference TRBV29-1 and TRBJ1-4): SAVISQKPSRDICQRGTSLTIQCQVDSQVTMMFWYRQQPGQSLTLIATANQGSEATYESGFVIDKFPISRPNLTFSTLTVSNMSPEDSSIYLCSVEYIGQGNEKLFFGSGTQLSVL.

The chain uses TRBV15 and TRBJ2-4, with D perhaps matching TRBD1 (5 bases). Trimming cost V 5 bases and J 6 bases, with 17 bases left between them. CDR1 LNHNV and CDR2 YYDKDF come from the germline V gene (reference sequence). This CDR3 contains 15 residues. The CDR3 nucleotides read TGTGCCACCAGCCTCAAAAGGACATATGGAAACATTCAGTACTTC. This codes for CATSLKRTYGNIQYF.

V gene TRBV2 combines with J gene TRBJ2-7; 8 nucleotides match TRBD1. The CDR3 has 15 residues. The V gene's germline CDR1 is SNHLY and CDR2 FYNNEI. Trimming cost V 7 bases and J 0 bases; bases outside gene matches: 8. The CDR3 loop is CASTQDRVGSYEQYF. The CDR3 region has the DNA TGTGCCAGCACTCAGGACAGGGTGGGCTCCTACGAGCAGTACTTC.

In this sample, this clonotype turned up once. This chain uses TRBV5-1 with TRBJ2-3, with D perhaps assigned TRBD1 or TRBD2 (5 bases each). Germline CDR1 SGHRS, CDR2 YFSETQ. The CDR3 totals 14 residues. Trimming stripped 0 bases from V and 2 bases from J, with 7 bases between. Here the CDR3 reads CASSLDGATDTQYF. CDR3 nucleotides: TGCGCCAGCAGCTTGGACGGGGCCACAGATACGCAGTATTTT.

This clonotype was recorded a few times. The chain links TRBV29-1 to TRBJ2-7; D ambiguous. Trimming took 5 bases from V and 3 from J, leaving 8 bases between them. This CDR3 has 11 amino acids. The germline V gene encodes CDR1 SQVTM and CDR2 ANQGSEA. The CDR3 sequence is CSVRVDYEQYF. The CDR3 DNA is TGCAGCGTTAGAGTAGACTACGAGCAGTACTTC.

This clonotype has only one observation. The chain couples TRBV7-2 to TRBJ2-7; 7 bases are a match to TRBD2. Germline-derived CDR1 and CDR2 are SGHTA and FQGNSA. The V and J ends lost 4 bases and 3 bases, in that order; junction bases with no gene match: 9. This CDR3 comprises 15 residues. The CDR3 region has the DNA TGTGCCAGCAGCTCCCAGGCGGGAGCCAACTACGAGCAGTACTTC. Its protein product is CASSSQAGANYEQYF.

The J gene is TRBJ2-3, the V gene TRBV5-1; perhaps D is TRBD1 or TRBD2 (6 bases each). V lost 7 bases, J lost 5 bases, and 20 bases lay in between. Germline V gene sequence: CDR1 SGHRS, CDR2 YFSETQ. CDR3 size: 15 residues. This chain's CDR3 is CASRLDGGPRDTQYF. For the CDR3, the DNA is TGCGCCAGCCGCCTGGACGGGGGCCCGAGAGATACGCAGTATTTT. Combining the CDR3 with reference TRBV5-1 and TRBJ2-3 gives the whole variable domain KAGVTQTPRYLIKTRGQQVTLSCSPISGHRSVSWYQQTPGQGLQFLFEYFSETQRNKGNFPGRFSGRQFSNSRSEMNVSTLELGDSALYLCASRLDGGPRDTQYFGPGTRLTVL.

The V gene is TRBV7-2, the J gene TRBJ2-5; TRBD2 matches at 9 bases. V lost 8 bases to trimming and J lost 4 bases; unmatched junction nucleotides: 8. The germline V gene has CDR1 SGHTA and CDR2 FQGNSA. The CDR3 covers 14 residues. CDR3 protein: CASRGGGGGETQYF. In DNA, the CDR3 is TGTGCCAGCCGTGGCGGGGGGGGCGGAGAGACCCAGTACTTC.

This chain links TRBV6-5 with TRBJ1-1; a possible D gene is TRBD1 (5 bases). Looked up from germline, CDR1 is MNHEY and CDR2 is SVGAGI. CDR3 length: 14 amino acids. Trimming left V 6 bases short and J 3 bases short, with 14 bases between. CDR3 sequence (DNA): TGTGCCAGCAGGTCCGGGGCCCGGTACACTGAAGCTTTCTTT. Translation: CASRSGARYTEAFF.

This clonotype was counted between two and nine times. This sequence joins TRBV7-2 and TRBJ2-7; D gene ambiguous. The V end was cut by 6 bases, the J end by 7 bases, with 16 bases between. Germline assignment: CDR1 SGHTA and CDR2 FQGNSA. The length of the CDR3 is 13 residues. CDR3 loop: CASSDPNGREQYF. CDR3 nucleotides: TGTGCCAGCAGTGACCCGAACGGCAGGGAGCAGTACTTC. The whole variable domain, filled in from reference TRBV7-2 and TRBJ2-7, reads GAGVSQSPSNKVTEKGKDVELRCDPISGHTALYWYRQSLGQGLEFLIYFQGNSAPDKSGLPSDRFSAERTGGSVSTLTIQRTQQEDSAVYLCASSDPNGREQYFGPGTRLTVT.

The V and J genes are TRBV3-1 and TRBJ1-2; D remains ambiguous. The germline gives CDR1 LGHDT, CDR2 YNNKEL (reference sequence). V lost 2 bases to trimming and J lost 8 bases, with 18 bases between them. The CDR3 sequence is 15 residues long. The CDR3 nucleotides are TGTGCCAGCAGCCAAATGGTAACTGGAGGATACGGCTACACCTTC. Residues: CASSQMVTGGYGYTF.

This CDR3 reads CASSVQTGTGDGYTF. The CDR3 coding sequence is TGTGCCAGCAGCGTACAAACCGGGACAGGGGATGGCTACACCTTC. The chain joins TRBV9 to TRBJ1-2; 10 nucleotides line up with TRBD1. There are 15 residues in the CDR3. The trim removed 1 base at V and 6 bases at J, leaving 6 bases unmatched. The germline V gene has CDR1 SGDLS and CDR2 YYNGEE.

This clonotype has just a few counts. V is TRBV12-3 or TRBV12-4 and J is TRBJ2-5; D is perhaps TRBD2 (6 bases). V was cut by 7 bases and J by 4 bases, with 19 bases left in between. This CDR3 is built from 15 residues. Written as DNA, the CDR3 is TGTGCCAGCACCAACCGACTAGGCGTTCGAGAGACCCAGTACTTC. It encodes CASTNRLGVRETQYF.

This clonotype has more than one count but fewer than ten. This chain uses TRBV20-1 with TRBJ2-7, with TRBD1 identical over 9 bases. J lost 1 base, V lost 1 base, and 8 bases had no gene match. This CDR3 region has 16 residues. CDR1 is DFQATT, CDR2 SNEGSKA, per germline (reference sequence). This CDR3 is CSARAQVGTGSYEQYF. The CDR3 DNA sequence: TGCAGTGCTAGAGCTCAGGTGGGGACAGGGTCCTACGAGCAGTACTTC.

The chain is built from TRBV27 and TRBJ1-2; 7 bases are a match to TRBD1. Germline values: CDR1 MNHEY, CDR2 SMNVEV (reference sequence). Germline trimming cut 2 bases from V and 4 bases from J; bases unmatched to any gene: 13. This CDR3 spans 17 amino acids. The chain's CDR3 is CASSLASSLQGIYGYTF. The CDR3, as DNA: TGTGCCAGCAGTTTAGCCTCCTCTTTACAGGGGATCTATGGCTACACCTTC.

In its sample, this clonotype was seen a few times. The CDR3, as DNA: TGTGCCAGCAGCCCCGGGGAGGGACGAGCTAACTATGGCTACACCTTC. Its protein product is CASSPGEGRANYGYTF. The chain couples TRBV27 to TRBJ1-2; possibly TRBD1 for D (5 bases). The CDR3 runs 16 residues. V lost 6 bases and J 0 bases, leaving 17 bases between the germline ends. CDR1 is MNHEY, CDR2 SMNVEV, per germline (reference sequence).